This T cell receptor (beta chain) was found in a study of technical replicates of blood from several donors. J lost 3 bases, V lost 2 bases, and 7 bases had no gene match. Germline V gene lookup returns CDR1 MDHEN and CDR2 SYDVKM. The CDR3 extends over 16 amino acids. Some clones are missing from TCRdb's copy, which holds only in-frame ones; the method was immunoSEQ multiplex PCR. The repertoire holds some 78,000 clones, 85% to 95% seen once, with 0.2% to 0.3% in the top ten. The clonotype originates from a human donor in good health. Source material: T cells isolated from PBMCs. The rearrangement links TRBV28 to TRBJ1-5, with 7 bases lining up with TRBD1. Written as DNA, the CDR3 is TGTGCCAGCAGTTTAGACGTACAGGGGTACAATCAGCCCCAGCATTTT. Protein sequence: CASSLDVQGYNQPQHF.